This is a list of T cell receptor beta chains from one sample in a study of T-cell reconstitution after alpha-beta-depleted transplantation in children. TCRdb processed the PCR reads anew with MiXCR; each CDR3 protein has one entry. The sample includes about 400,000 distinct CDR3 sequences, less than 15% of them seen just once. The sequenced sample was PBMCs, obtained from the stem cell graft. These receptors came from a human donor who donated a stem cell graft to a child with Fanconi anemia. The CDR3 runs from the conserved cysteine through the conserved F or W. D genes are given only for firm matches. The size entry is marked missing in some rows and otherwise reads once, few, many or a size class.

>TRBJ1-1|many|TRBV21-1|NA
CASSHLPGGRWNTEAFF
TGTGCCAGCAGCCACCTACCGGGGGGAAGGTGGAACACTGAAGCTTTCTTT
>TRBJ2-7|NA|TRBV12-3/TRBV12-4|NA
CASSLAIVDRGVEQYF
TGTGCCAGCAGTTTAGCCATCGTGGACAGAGGAGTCGAGCAGTACTTC
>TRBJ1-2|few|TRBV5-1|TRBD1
CASSLDGTGLNYGYTF
TGCGCCAGCAGCTTGGATGGGACAGGGCTTAACTATGGCTACACCTTC
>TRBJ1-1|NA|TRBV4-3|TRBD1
CASSQGFQGDTEAFF
TGCGCCAGCAGCCAAGGGTTTCAGGGGGACACTGAAGCTTTCTTT
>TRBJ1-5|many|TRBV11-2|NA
CASSAGAYQPQHF
TGTGCCAGCAGCGCAGGGGCTTATCAGCCCCAGCATTTT
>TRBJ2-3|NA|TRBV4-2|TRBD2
CASSQGTSGGYTDTQYF
TGTGCCAGCAGCCAAGGCACTAGCGGGGGTTACACAGATACGCAGTATTTT
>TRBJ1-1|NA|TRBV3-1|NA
CASSLRLARTNTEAFF
TGTGCCAGCAGCCTTCGATTGGCCCGGACCAACACTGAAGCTTTCTTT
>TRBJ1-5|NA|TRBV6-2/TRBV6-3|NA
CASSTRVSNQPQHF
TGTGCCAGCAGTACTAGGGTTAGCAATCAGCCCCAGCATTTT
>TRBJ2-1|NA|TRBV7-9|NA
CASSPLWLGGAYNEQFF
TGTGCCAGCAGCCCTCTGTGGCTTGGCGGGGCCTACAATGAGCAGTTCTTC
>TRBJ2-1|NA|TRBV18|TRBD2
CASTQRGGYNEQFF
TGTGCCAGCACACAGCGGGGGGGCTACAATGAGCAGTTCTTC
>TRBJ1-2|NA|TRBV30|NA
CAWSRDRPRSYGYTF
TGTGCCTGGAGTCGAGACAGGCCCCGGAGCTATGGCTACACCTTC
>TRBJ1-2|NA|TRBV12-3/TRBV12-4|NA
CASSLDPRDYGYTF
TGTGCCAGCAGTTTAGATCCCAGGGACTATGGCTACACCTTC
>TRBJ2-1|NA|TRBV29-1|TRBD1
CSGFRGPDEQFF
TGCAGCGGTTTCAGGGGGCCCGATGAGCAGTTCTTC
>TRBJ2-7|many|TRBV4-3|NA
CASSQGVSSIYEQYF
TGCGCCAGCAGCCAAGGTGTCAGTTCTATCTACGAGCAGTACTTC
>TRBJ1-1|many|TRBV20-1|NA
CSARDGAKHTEAFF
TGCAGTGCTAGAGATGGTGCGAAGCACACTGAAGCTTTCTTT
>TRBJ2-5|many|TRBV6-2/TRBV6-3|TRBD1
CASSLGGRGHETQYF
TGTGCCAGCAGTTTGGGCGGTAGGGGGCATGAGACCCAGTACTTC
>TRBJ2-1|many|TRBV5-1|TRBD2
CASSFTSGGALGEQFF
TGCGCCAGCAGCTTTACAAGCGGGGGGGCCCTTGGTGAGCAGTTCTTC
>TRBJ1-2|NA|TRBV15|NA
CATSGWATDGYTF
TGTGCCACCAGCGGGTGGGCGACGGATGGCTACACCTTC
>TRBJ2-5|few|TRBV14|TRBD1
CASSQGDRNEETQYF
TGTGCCAGCAGCCAAGGGGACAGGAACGAGGAGACCCAGTACTTC
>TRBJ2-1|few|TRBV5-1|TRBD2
CASSLSGTSADNEQFF
TGCGCCAGCAGCTTGTCCGGGACTAGCGCCGACAATGAGCAGTTCTTC
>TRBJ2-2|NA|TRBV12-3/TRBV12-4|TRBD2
CASSLTISGGAPGELFF
TGTGCCAGCAGTTTAACGATTAGCGGGGGGGCTCCCGGGGAGCTGTTTTTT
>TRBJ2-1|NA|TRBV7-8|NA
CASSLYTDEQFF
TGTGCCAGCAGCTTATACACGGATGAGCAGTTCTTC
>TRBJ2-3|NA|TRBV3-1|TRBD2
CASSDGLAGSTDTQYF
TGTGCCAGCAGCGACGGACTAGCGGGTAGCACAGATACGCAGTATTTT
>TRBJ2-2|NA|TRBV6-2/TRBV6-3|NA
CASSYDPSPGELFF
TGTGCCAGCAGTTACGATCCCTCACCCGGGGAGCTGTTTTTT
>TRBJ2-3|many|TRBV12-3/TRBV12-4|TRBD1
CASRLTGGSTDTQYF
TGTGCCAGCAGGCTGACAGGGGGAAGCACAGATACGCAGTATTTT
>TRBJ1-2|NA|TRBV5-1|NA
CASSDDQRGGRDGYTF
TGCGCCAGCAGCGACGATCAAAGGGGGGGCCGAGATGGCTACACCTTC
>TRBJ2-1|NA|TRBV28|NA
CASSLSAREYNEQFF
TGTGCCAGCAGTTTATCGGCCAGGGAATACAATGAGCAGTTCTTC
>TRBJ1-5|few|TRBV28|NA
CASISGGGGNQPQHF
TGTGCCAGCATTTCTGGAGGGGGAGGAAATCAGCCCCAGCATTTT
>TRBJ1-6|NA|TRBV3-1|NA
CASSQGGGGSNSPVHF
TGTGCCAGCAGCCAAGGGGGAGGGGGAAGTAATTCACCCGTCCACTTT
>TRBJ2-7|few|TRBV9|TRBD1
CASSSRTGGEQYF
TGTGCCAGCAGCTCCAGGACAGGTGGCGAGCAGTACTTC
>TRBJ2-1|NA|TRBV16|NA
CASSPAREDEQFF
TGTGCCAGCAGCCCTGCCAGGGAGGATGAGCAGTTCTTC
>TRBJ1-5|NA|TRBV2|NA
CASSLRGTQPQHF
TGTGCCAGCAGTTTAAGGGGAACTCAGCCCCAGCATTTT
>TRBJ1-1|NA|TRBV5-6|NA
CASSRTGATEAFF
TGTGCCAGCAGCCGGACGGGAGCGACTGAAGCTTTCTTT
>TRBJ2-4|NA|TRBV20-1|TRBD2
CSANSVRASGGLAKNIQYF
TGCAGTGCTAATTCGGTCAGGGCTAGCGGGGGCCTAGCCAAAAACATTCAGTACTTC
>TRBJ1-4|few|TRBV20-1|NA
CSARDQGEKLFF
TGCAGTGCTAGAGATCAGGGAGAAAAACTGTTTTTT
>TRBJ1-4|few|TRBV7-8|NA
CASSPVSGPNEKLFF
TGTGCCAGCAGCCCTGTGTCGGGCCCCAATGAAAAACTGTTTTTT
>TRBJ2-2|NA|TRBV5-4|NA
CASSFEANTGELFF
TGTGCCAGCAGCTTTGAAGCTAACACCGGGGAGCTGTTTTTT
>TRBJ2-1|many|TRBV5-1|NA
CASSPDIRAIYNEQFF
TGCGCCAGCAGCCCCGATATAAGGGCCATCTACAATGAGCAGTTCTTC
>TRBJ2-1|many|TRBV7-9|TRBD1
CASSLTGGNNEQFF
TGTGCCAGCAGCTTAACAGGGGGCAATAATGAGCAGTTCTTC
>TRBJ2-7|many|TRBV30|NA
CAWSNRDSYEQYF
TGTGCCTGGAGTAACAGGGACTCCTACGAGCAGTACTTC
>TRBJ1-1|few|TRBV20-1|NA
CSASTPNTEAFF
TGCAGTGCTAGTACCCCGAACACTGAAGCTTTCTTT
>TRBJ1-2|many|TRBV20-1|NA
CSARGPGQGLNYGYTF
TGCAGTGCTAGAGGTCCGGGACAAGGGCTGAACTATGGCTACACCTTC
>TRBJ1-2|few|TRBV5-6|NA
CASSLVHDYGYTF
TGTGCCAGCAGCTTGGTCCACGACTATGGCTACACCTTC
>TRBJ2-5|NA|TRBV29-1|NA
CSVDSGNQETQYF
TGCAGCGTTGATAGTGGCAATCAAGAGACCCAGTACTTC
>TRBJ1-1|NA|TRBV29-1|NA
CSVAQADTEAFF
TGCAGCGTAGCCCAGGCGGACACTGAAGCTTTCTTT
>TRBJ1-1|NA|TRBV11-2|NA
CASSLLKREAFF
TGTGCCAGCAGCTTACTTAAGAGGGAAGCTTTCTTT
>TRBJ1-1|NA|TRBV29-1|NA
CSVARDLGTEAFF
TGCAGCGTTGCGAGGGATTTGGGCACTGAAGCTTTCTTT
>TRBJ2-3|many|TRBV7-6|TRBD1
CASSTWTGGPDTQYF
TGTGCCAGCAGCACCTGGACAGGCGGCCCAGATACGCAGTATTTT
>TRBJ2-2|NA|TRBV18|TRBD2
CASSPRGVANTGELFF
TGTGCCAGCTCACCGCGGGGGGTCGCGAACACCGGGGAGCTGTTTTTT
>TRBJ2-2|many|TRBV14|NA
CASSQDRNGELFF
TGTGCCAGCAGCCAAGATAGGAACGGGGAGCTGTTTTTT
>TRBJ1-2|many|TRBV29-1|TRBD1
CSVKIAGGSGYTF
TGCAGCGTTAAAATTGCAGGGGGCAGTGGCTACACCTTC
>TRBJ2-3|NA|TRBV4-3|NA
CASSQEGSPTDTQYF
TGCGCCAGCAGCCAAGAAGGCAGCCCCACAGATACGCAGTATTTT
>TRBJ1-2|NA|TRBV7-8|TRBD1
CASSTQRGQAVNYGYTF
TGTGCCAGCAGCACACAAAGGGGACAGGCCGTTAACTATGGCTACACCTTC
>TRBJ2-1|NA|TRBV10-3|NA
CAISEPSKGGTHYNEQFF
TGTGCCATCAGTGAGCCCTCAAAGGGGGGGACACACTACAATGAGCAGTTCTTC